Included here is one TCR beta chain sequence, with context. The antigen is undetermined. The data are from a study of OX40 agonist ivuxolimab in advanced cancers. Background on the study: Patients were dosed intravenously with ivuxolimab at 0.01 to 10 mg/kg every 2 weeks. Dose-escalation patients were diagnosed with hepatocellular carcinoma, melanoma, renal cell cancer or head and neck cancer. General study results and limits: In general, CD8+ T cells held more expanded clones than CD4+ did, on average.

The CDR3 runs 13 residues. The V and J ends lost 4 bases and 4 bases respectively, with 11 bases between them. Germline loops: CDR1 MGHRA, CDR2 YSYEKL. Only in-frame clones appear in the TCRdb table, and some are missing; sequencing was by immunoSEQ multiplex PCR. The sample consists of roughly 27,000 clones, 65% to 90% of them appearing once. This sample comprised CD4+ or CD8+ T cells sorted from blood, obtained in a trial of the OX40 agonist ivuxolimab. The sequence was obtained from an adult with an advanced solid tumor such as melanoma, head and neck, liver or kidney cancer. V is TRBV4-1 and J is TRBJ2-7; no clear D gene. The CDR3 loop is CASSRTDFYEQYF. The CDR3 DNA reads as TGCGCCAGCAGCCGGACGGATTTTTACGAGCAGTACTTC.